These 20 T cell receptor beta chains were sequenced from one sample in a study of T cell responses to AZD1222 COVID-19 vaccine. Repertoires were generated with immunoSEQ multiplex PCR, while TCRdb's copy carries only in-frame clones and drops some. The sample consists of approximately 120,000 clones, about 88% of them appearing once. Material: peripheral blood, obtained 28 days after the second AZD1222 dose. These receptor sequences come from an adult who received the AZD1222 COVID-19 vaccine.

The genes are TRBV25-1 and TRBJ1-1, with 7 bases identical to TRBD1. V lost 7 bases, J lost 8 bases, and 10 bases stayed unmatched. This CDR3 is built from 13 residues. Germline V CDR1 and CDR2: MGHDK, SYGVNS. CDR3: CASNTGQKREAFF. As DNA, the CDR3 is TGTGCCAGCAACACGGGACAGAAAAGAGAAGCTTTCTTT.

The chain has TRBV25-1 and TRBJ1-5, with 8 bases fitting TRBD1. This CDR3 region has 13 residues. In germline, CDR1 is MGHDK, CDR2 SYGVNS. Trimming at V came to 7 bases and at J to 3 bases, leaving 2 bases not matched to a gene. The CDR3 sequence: CASTGQANQPQHF. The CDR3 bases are TGTGCCAGCACGGGACAGGCCAATCAGCCCCAGCATTTT.

CDR3 in amino acids: CASSLALGSGNTIYF. Here the CDR3 DNA reads TGTGCCAGCAGCTTAGCACTAGGTTCTGGAAACACCATATATTTT. The genes are TRBV7-2 and TRBJ1-3; D is uncertain. Trimming took off 0 bases at V and 1 base at J, with 7 bases between the two ends. The CDR3 is 15 residues long. The germline V gene has CDR1 SGHTA and CDR2 FQGNSA.

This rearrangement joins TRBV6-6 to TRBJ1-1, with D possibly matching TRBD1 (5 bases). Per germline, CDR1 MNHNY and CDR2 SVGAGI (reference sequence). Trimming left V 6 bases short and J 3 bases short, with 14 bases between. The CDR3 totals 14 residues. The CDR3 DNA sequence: TGTGCCAGCAGAGAGGGCCGGGGGGACACTGAAGCTTTCTTT. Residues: CASREGRGDTEAFF.

The CDR3 reads CSVDGRSGTEAFF. CDR3 DNA: TGCAGCGTTGATGGGCGGAGTGGCACTGAAGCTTTCTTT. The chain uses TRBV29-1 and TRBJ1-1; D is uncertain. This CDR3 contains 13 residues. Trimming left V 3 bases short and J 4 bases short, with 12 bases between. Germline assignment: CDR1 SQVTM and CDR2 ANQGSEA.

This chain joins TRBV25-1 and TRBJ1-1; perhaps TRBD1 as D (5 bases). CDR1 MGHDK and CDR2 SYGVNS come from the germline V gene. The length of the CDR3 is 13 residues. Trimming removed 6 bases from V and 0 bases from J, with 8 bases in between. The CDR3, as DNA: TGTGCCAGCAGCAGGGATATGAACACTGAAGCTTTCTTT. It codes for CASSRDMNTEAFF. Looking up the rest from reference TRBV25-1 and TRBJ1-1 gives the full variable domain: EADIYQTPRYLVIGTGKKITLECSQTMGHDKMYWYQQDPGMELHLIHYSYGVNSTEKGDLSSESTVSRIRTEHFPLTLESARPSHTSQYLCASSRDMNTEAFFGQGTRLTVV.

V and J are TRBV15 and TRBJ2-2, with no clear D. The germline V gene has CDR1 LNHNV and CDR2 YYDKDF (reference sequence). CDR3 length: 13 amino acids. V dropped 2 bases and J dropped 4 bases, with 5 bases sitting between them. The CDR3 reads CATSRQVTGELFF. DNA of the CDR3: TGTGCCACCAGCAGACAGGTCACCGGGGAGCTGTTTTTT.

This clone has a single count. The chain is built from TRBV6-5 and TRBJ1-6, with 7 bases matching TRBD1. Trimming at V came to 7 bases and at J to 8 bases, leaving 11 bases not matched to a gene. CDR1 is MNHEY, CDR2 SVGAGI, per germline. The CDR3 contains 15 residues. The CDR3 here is CASTPQGGGYSPLHF. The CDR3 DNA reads TGTGCCAGCACCCCTCAAGGGGGCGGGTATTCACCCCTCCACTTT.

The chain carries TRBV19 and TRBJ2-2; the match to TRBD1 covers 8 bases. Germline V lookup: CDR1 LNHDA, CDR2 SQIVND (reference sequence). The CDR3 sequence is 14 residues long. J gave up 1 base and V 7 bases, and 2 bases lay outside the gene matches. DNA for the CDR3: TGTGCCAGTATTGGGACAGGGAACACCGGGGAGCTGTTTTTT. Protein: CASIGTGNTGELFF.

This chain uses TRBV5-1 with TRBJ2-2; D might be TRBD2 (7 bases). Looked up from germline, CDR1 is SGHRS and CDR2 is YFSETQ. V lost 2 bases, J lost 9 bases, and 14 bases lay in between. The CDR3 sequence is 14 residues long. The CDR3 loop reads CASSLRGASRELFF. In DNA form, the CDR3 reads TGCGCCAGCAGCTTACGGGGGGCTAGCAGGGAGCTGTTTTTT.

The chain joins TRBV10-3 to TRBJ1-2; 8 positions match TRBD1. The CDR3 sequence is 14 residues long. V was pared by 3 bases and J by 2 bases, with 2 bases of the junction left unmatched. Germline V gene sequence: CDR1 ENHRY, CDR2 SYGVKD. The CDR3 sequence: CAISERQGNYGYTF. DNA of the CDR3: TGTGCCATCAGTGAACGACAGGGGAACTATGGCTACACCTTC.

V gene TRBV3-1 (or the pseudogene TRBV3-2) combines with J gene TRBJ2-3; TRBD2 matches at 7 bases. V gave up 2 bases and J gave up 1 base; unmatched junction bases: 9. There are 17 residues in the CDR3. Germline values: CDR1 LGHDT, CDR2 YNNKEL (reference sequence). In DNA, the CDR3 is TGTGCCAGCAGCCAAACTTTCGGACTAGATGGCACAGATACGCAGTATTTT. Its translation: CASSQTFGLDGTDTQYF.

The CDR3 protein is CASSPLAGLNTGELFF. CDR3 bases: TGTGCCAGCAGCCCCTTAGCGGGACTGAACACCGGGGAGCTGTTTTTT. This chain links TRBV4-2 with TRBJ2-2, with 8 bases identical to TRBD2. In germline, CDR1 is LGHNA, CDR2 YNFKEQ. V was pared by 4 bases and J by 1 base, with 5 bases of the junction left unmatched. This CDR3 contains 16 residues.

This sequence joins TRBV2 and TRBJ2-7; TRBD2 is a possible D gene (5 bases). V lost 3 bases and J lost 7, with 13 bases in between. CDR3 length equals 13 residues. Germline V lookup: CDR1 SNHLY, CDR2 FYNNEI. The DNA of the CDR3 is TGTGCCAGCAGTGATTTCCGGGAAGGGGAGCAGTACTTC. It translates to CASSDFREGEQYF.

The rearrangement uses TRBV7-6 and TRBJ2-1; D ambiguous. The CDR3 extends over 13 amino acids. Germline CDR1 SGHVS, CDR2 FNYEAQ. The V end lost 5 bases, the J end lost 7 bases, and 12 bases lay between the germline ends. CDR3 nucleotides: TGTGCCAGCAGCCTATCGGGCCCAAATGAGCAGTTCTTC. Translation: CASSLSGPNEQFF.

This CDR3 reads CASSDSSQVCAFF. The CDR3 nucleotides read TGTGCCAGCAGTGACTCGAGTCAGGTTTGTGCTTTCTTT. The chain combines TRBV6-4 with TRBJ1-1; D unresolved. This CDR3 is 13 amino acids long. Trimming shortened V by 0 bases and J by 11 bases, and 13 bases separated the two germline ends. Germline CDR1 reads MRHNA; CDR2 reads SNTAGT.

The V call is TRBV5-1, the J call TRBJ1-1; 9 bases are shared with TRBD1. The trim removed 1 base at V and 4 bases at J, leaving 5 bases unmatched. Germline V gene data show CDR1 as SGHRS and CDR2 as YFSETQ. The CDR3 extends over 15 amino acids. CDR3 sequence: CASSLTGGFSTEAFF. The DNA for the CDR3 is TGCGCCAGCAGCTTGACAGGGGGCTTCTCCACTGAAGCTTTCTTT.

In nucleotides, the CDR3 is TGTGCCAGCAGCGCGTCAAGGGGGGGAAACACCATATATTTT. This gives the protein CASSASRGGNTIYF. The chain combines TRBV9 with TRBJ1-3, with a weak D call TRBD1 (6 bases). V was cut by 3 bases and J by 4 bases, with 11 bases left in between. The CDR3 totals 14 residues. The germline gives CDR1 SGDLS, CDR2 YYNGEE.

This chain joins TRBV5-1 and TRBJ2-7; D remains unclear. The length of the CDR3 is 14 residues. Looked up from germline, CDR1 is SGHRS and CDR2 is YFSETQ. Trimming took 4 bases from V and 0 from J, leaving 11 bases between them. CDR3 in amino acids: CASSLQTSSYEQYF. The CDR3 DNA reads TGCGCCAGCAGCCTCCAAACCAGCTCCTACGAGCAGTACTTC.

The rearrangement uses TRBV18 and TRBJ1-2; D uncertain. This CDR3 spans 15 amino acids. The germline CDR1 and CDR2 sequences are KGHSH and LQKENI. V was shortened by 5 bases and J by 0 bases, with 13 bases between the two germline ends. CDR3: CASSSSVAANYGYTF. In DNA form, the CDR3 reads TGTGCCAGCTCATCCTCCGTTGCGGCTAACTATGGCTACACCTTC.